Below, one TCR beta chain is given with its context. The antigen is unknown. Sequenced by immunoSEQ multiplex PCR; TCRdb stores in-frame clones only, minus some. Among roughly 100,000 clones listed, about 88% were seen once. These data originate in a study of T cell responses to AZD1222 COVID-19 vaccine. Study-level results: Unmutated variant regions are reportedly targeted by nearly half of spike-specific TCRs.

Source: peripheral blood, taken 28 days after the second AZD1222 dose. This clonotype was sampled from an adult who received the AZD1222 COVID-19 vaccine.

CDR3 amino acids: CASSQLGLAGTGPSSYEQYF. Written as DNA, the CDR3 is TGTGCCAGCAGCCAATTGGGACTAGCGGGAACCGGTCCAAGCTCCTACGAGCAGTACTTC. V gene TRBV16 combines with J gene TRBJ2-7; TRBD2 matches 13 bases. This CDR3 comprises 20 residues. The trim removed 1 base at V and 0 bases at J, leaving 12 bases unmatched. CDR1 KGHSY and CDR2 FQNENV come from the germline V gene.